Listed here are 8 T cell receptor beta chains from one sample, sequenced in a study of blood T cell repertoires in COVID-19. Profiling relied on immunoSEQ multiplex PCR, and the TCRdb table lists in-frame clones only, not all of them. The sample holds just over 150,000 clones, 84% seen once. The sample taken for sequencing was peripheral blood. The receptors come from a woman between 45 and 60 years old with acute or convalescent COVID-19.

This clone was found once. This chain links TRBV10-3 with TRBJ1-2, with D unclear. Trimming pared 1 base from V and 5 bases from J, leaving 14 bases between. The CDR3 has 15 residues. Germline V gives CDR1 ENHRY, CDR2 SYGVKD. The CDR3 here is CAISEFGGSPYGYTF. CDR3 bases: TGTGCCATCAGTGAGTTCGGAGGCTCGCCTTATGGCTACACCTTC.

The genes are TRBV6-4 and TRBJ1-5; D ambiguous. CDR1 is MRHNA and CDR2 is SNTAGT in the germline V gene. Trimming stripped 2 bases from V and 2 bases from J, with 16 bases between. CDR3 length: 17 amino acids. This CDR3 is CASSDKTPLMGNQPQHF. The DNA of the CDR3 is TGTGCCAGCAGTGACAAGACTCCCCTAATGGGCAATCAGCCCCAGCATTTT.

The V and J genes are TRBV9 and TRBJ1-4; possibly TRBD1 for D (6 bases). Germline-derived CDR1 and CDR2 are SGDLS and YYNGEE. The CDR3 is 16 amino acids. Trimming pared 0 bases from V and 8 bases from J, leaving 17 bases between. The CDR3 DNA is TGTGCCAGCAGCGTAGCGGCGGCAGGGGCGAGAGAAAAACTGTTTTTT. Residues: CASSVAAAGAREKLFF.

V usage is TRBV4-3 and J usage is TRBJ2-2; TRBD1 matches at 9 bases. CDR3 length: 20 residues. The germline gives CDR1 LGHNA, CDR2 YSLEER. V trimming: 2 bases; J trimming: 7 bases; junction bases outside the gene matches: 20. DNA of the CDR3: TGCGCCAGCAGCCAACCTTCGAGGGGAACCGGGACAGGGATCGGCGGGGAGCTGTTTTTT. Translating it yields CASSQPSRGTGTGIGGELFF.

The gene calls are TRBV5-6 and TRBJ2-5; 7 nucleotides match TRBD2. The CDR3 sequence is 15 residues long. Germline CDR1 is SGHDT and CDR2 is YYEEEE. Germline trimming cut 2 bases from V and 4 bases from J; bases unmatched to any gene: 8. The CDR3 sequence is CASSLRLATGETQYF. CDR3 DNA sequence: TGTGCCAGCAGCTTAAGACTAGCAACCGGAGAGACCCAGTACTTC.

The V and J genes are TRBV7-2 and TRBJ2-7; 8 nucleotides agree with TRBD2. Germline V gene data show CDR1 as SGHTA and CDR2 as FQGNSA. Trimming removed 5 bases from V and 4 bases from J; junction bases left unmatched: 10. This CDR3 is built from 15 residues. Written as DNA, the CDR3 is TGTGCCAGCAGCAAAAGCAGGATAGCGGGATACGAGCAGTACTTC. Translating gives CASSKSRIAGYEQYF.

This clone came up a few times. The chain carries TRBV7-2 and TRBJ2-2, with D maybe TRBD2 (6 bases). CDR3 length equals 16 residues. Trimming stripped 2 bases from V and 5 bases from J, with 15 bases between. The germline V gene encodes CDR1 SGHTA and CDR2 FQGNSA. CDR3 in amino acids: CASSLRDWGETGELFF. In nucleotides, the CDR3 is TGTGCCAGCAGCTTAAGGGACTGGGGTGAGACCGGGGAGCTGTTTTTT.

The V call is TRBV27, the J call TRBJ1-2; a weak D match, TRBD1 (5 bases). This CDR3 comprises 13 residues. The germline V gene has CDR1 MNHEY and CDR2 SMNVEV (reference sequence). V dropped 5 bases and J dropped 1 base, with 8 bases sitting between them. The CDR3 loop is CASSRDSNYGYTF. CDR3 nucleotide sequence: TGTGCCAGCAGTCGAGACAGTAACTATGGCTACACCTTC.